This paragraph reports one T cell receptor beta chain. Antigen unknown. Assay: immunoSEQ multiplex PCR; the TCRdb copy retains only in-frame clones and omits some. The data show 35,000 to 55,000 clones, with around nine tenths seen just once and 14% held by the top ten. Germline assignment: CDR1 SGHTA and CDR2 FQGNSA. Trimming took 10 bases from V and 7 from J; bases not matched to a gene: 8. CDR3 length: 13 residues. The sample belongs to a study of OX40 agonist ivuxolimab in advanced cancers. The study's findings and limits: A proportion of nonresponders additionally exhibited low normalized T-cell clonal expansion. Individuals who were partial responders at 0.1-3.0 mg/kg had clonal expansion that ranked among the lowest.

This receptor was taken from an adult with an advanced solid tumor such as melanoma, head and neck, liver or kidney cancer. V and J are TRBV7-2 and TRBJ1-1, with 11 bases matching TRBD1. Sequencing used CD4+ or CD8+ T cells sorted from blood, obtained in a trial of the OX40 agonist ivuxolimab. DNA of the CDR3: TGTGCCACAGGACAGGGGGCCTCCTTTGAAGCTTTCTTT. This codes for CATGQGASFEAFF.